What follows is one T cell receptor beta chain and its context. Its antigen remains unidentified. The data derive from a study of CD8 T cells in ankylosing spondylitis. V lost 2 bases, J lost 7 bases, and 15 bases lay in between. Germline CDR1 and CDR2: MDHEN and SYDVKM. The CDR3 consists of 14 residues. For TCR beta, libraries came from quantitative 5'-RACE with molecular barcodes. TCRdb called the 5' RACE reads again in MiXCR, with one record for every CDR3 protein. The sample lists some 240,000 distinct CDR3 sequences, about a sixth occurring once. General study findings and limits: Reportedly, matched ankylosing spondylitis synovial fluid was significantly enriched for disease-linked clones. Eight highly homologous variants formed a TCR beta motif that appeared characteristic of ankylosing spondylitis blood. Past studies reported some motif variants in reactive arthritis synovial fluid and blood.

V usage is TRBV28 and J usage is TRBJ2-7, with D unclear. The clonotype comes from a male donor with ankylosing spondylitis or in good health (not recorded which). Sequencing was performed on blood, either unsorted or a sorted T cell fraction (not recorded which). The CDR3 sequence: CASSLTLSLWEQYF. The CDR3 DNA reads TGTGCCAGCAGTTTAACCCTATCTTTATGGGAGCAGTACTTC.